This entry is about one T cell receptor (beta chain). Germline-derived CDR1 and CDR2 are MNHNY and SVGAGI (reference sequence). J lost 3 bases, V lost 4 bases, and 1 base had no gene match. The CDR3 totals 13 residues. This record comes from a study of blood T cell repertoires in COVID-19. As handled by the study authors: Counts of nucleated cells, estimated from reference gene primer amplification, were obtained. The assay was immunoSEQ multiplex PCR, and TCRdb's table has in-frame clones only and misses some. The D gene and trimming were derived from the DNA, and the V and J assignments and clone size from that table. The repertoire includes about 480,000 clones, roughly 89% of them detected once, and roughly 7.4% sits in the top ten.

This clonotype was sampled from a woman in her forties or fifties with COVID-19, enrolled during active disease. The chain couples TRBV6-6 to TRBJ1-1; 8 nucleotides match TRBD1. Sequencing was done on a sample of peripheral blood. The CDR3 nucleotides are TGTGCCAGCAGTTTGACAGGGGACACTGAAGCTTTCTTT. Its protein product is CASSLTGDTEAFF.